The 8 T cell receptor beta chains listed next were all sequenced from one sample in a study of T cells in Graves' hyperthyroidism and ophthalmopathy (dated by TCRdb to between 2018 and 2020). Libraries came from multiplex PCR. The data were produced on an Illumina HiSeq 2000. Amplification of TCR beta CDR3 regions was carried out from RNA transcripts. For the first round of RT-PCR on the TCR CDR3, the HTBI primer set was used together with the Qiagen OneStep RT-PCR kit. TCRdb trimmed the raw reads at Q25, called clones with MiXCR and kept productive beta chains. Under each unique CDR3 protein, matching rows form one entry showing the most common genes and DNA. The sample records just over 550,000 distinct CDR3 sequences, 46% of which are singletons. About 8.2% of the sample is held by the ten biggest clonotypes. Material: peripheral blood or thyroid tissue (not recorded which). The source is a woman younger than 35 with Graves' hyperthyroidism. Donor details come from another sample of the same person, matched by shared clones.

There are many counts of this clonotype. The CDR3 protein is CATSSPHRDTEAFF. The CDR3, as DNA: TGTGCCACCAGCAGTCCTCACAGAGACACTGAAGCTTTCTTT. The chain carries TRBV15 and TRBJ1-1; no firm D call. The CDR3 is made up of 14 amino acids. Germline CDR1 LNHNV, CDR2 YYDKDF (reference sequence). V shed 3 bases and J shed 3 bases, with 11 bases lying between them.

This clonotype was picked up many times. V usage is TRBV2 and J usage is TRBJ1-2, with TRBD1 matching 7 bases. Germline V gives CDR1 SNHLY, CDR2 FYNNEI. V lost 7 bases and J lost 5; bases outside the gene matches: 4. The CDR3 totals 12 residues. The CDR3 DNA follows: TGTGCCAGCATAGGGACAGCGTATGGCTACACCTTC. Translated, it gives CASIGTAYGYTF. The full variable domain, rest sourced from reference TRBV2 and TRBJ1-2, is EPEVTQTPSHQVTQMGQEVILRCVPISNHLYFYWYRQILGQKVEFLVSFYNNEISEKSEIFDDQFSVERPDGSNFTLKIRSTKLEDSAMYFCASIGTAYGYTFGSGTRLTVV.

This clonotype has ten or more counts. One end of the junction fails to match germline, which may point to a read error. V and J are TRBV5-1 and TRBJ2-7; 11 bases line up with TRBD2. Germline assignment: CDR1 SGHRS and CDR2 YFSETQ. The CDR3 covers 15 residues. As DNA, the CDR3 is TGTGCCAGCAGCTTAGGGACTAGCGGCTCCTACGAGCAGTACTTC. This encodes CASSLGTSGSYEQYF.

This clonotype was counted once. The chain employs TRBV12-3 or TRBV12-4 and TRBJ2-7; the D gene is possibly TRBD2 (5 bases). Trimming removed 5 bases from V and 3 bases from J, with 14 bases in between. CDR3 length: 14 residues. Written as DNA, the CDR3 is TGTGCCAGCAGTCCATTCGAGGGAGTCTACGAGCAGTACTTC. Its translation is CASSPFEGVYEQYF.

The chain joins TRBV7-8 to TRBJ2-7, with D perhaps matching TRBD2 (5 bases). Deletions cut 6 bases from V and 8 bases from J, with 20 bases between. The germline V gene has CDR1 SGHVS and CDR2 FQNEAQ. The CDR3 runs 14 residues. The CDR3, as DNA: TGTGCCAGCAGTTTCGGGATGGCGGCAGCTAAGCAGTACTTC. Its translation is CASSFGMAAAKQYF. Full variable domain (rest looked up from reference TRBV7-8 and TRBJ2-7): GAGVSQSPRYKVAKRGQDVALRCDPISGHVSLFWYQQALGQGPEFLTYFQNEAQLDKSGLPSDRFFAERPEGSVSTLKIQRTQQEDSAVYLCASSFGMAAAKQYFGPGTRLTVT.

This chain connects TRBV11-1 to TRBJ2-5; D possibly corresponds to TRBD2 (6 bases). This CDR3 has 17 residues. In germline, CDR1 is SGHAT, CDR2 FQDESV (reference sequence). Deletions cut 7 bases from V and 8 bases from J, with 29 bases between. The CDR3 here is CASNRETGSSESDTQYF. The CDR3 DNA reads TGTGCCAGCAACCGGGAAACGGGATCTAGCGAGTCAGACACCCAGTACTTC.

This clonotype was counted a single time. The V gene is TRBV24-1, the J gene TRBJ2-3, with D unresolved. The CDR3 sequence is 17 residues long. CDR1 and CDR2 (germline): KGHDR, SFDVKD. The V end lost 4 bases, the J end lost 0 bases, and 16 bases lay between the germline ends. Here the CDR3 DNA reads TGTGCCACCAGTGAGCGTAGCAGAAAGCTAAGCACAGATACGCAGTATTTT. Its protein product is CATSERSRKLSTDTQYF.

Note on this clonotype: This sequence may be a read error, since a much larger clone differs from it by one base. Likely a read error: the CDR3 ends without its conserved phenylalanine or tryptophan. This chain connects TRBV7-2 to TRBJ1-5; the D gene is possibly TRBD1 (6 bases). Germline lookup yields CDR1 SGHTA and CDR2 FQGNSA. Trimming removed 3 bases from V and 7 bases from J, with 10 bases in between. CDR3 length: 13 amino acids. The chain's CDR3 is CASSFGGSQPQHL. The CDR3 DNA is TGTGCCAGCAGCTTCGGGGGCAGCCAGCCCCAGCATCTT.